This T cell receptor beta chain was sequenced for a study of T-cell reconstitution after alpha-beta-depleted transplantation in children. Construction of the TCRbeta library involved unique molecular identifiers. TCRdb recomputed calls from the PCR reads with MiXCR, one row per CDR3 protein. The table lists about 260,000 distinct CDR3 sequences, around 10% of them singletons, with about 25% in the top ten. The sample holds many counts of this clonotype. CDR3 length: 14 amino acids. Looked up from germline, CDR1 is SGHRS and CDR2 is YFSETQ. With V trimmed by 4 bases and J by 7 bases, 5 bases remained unmatched.

This material consisted of peripheral blood, taken 180 days after TCRalphabeta/CD19-depleted stem cell transplant. This TCR derives from a male patient between 2 and 10 years old who had a stem cell transplant for chronic granulomatous disease, so the T cells may come from the graft donor. The chain couples TRBV5-1 to TRBJ1-2, with 12 bases identical to TRBD1. This chain's CDR3 is CASSPGQGALGYTF. The CDR3 nucleotides are TGCGCCAGCAGCCCGGGACAGGGGGCCCTTGGCTACACCTTC.